This TCR beta chain stems from a study of shared T cell receptors in the human thymus. Data came from immunoSEQ multiplex PCR; TCRdb stores just in-frame clones and leaves some out. The repertoire holds roughly 710,000 clones, with 70% to 90% as singletons. Separately, the same data were catalogued under a study of human thymus T cells. That source reports: Corrective surgery for congenital heart defects was being performed on the healthy Finnish infants who were the donors. Resections obtained during corrective heart surgery supplied the thymus tissue. Thymic and blood repertoires showed apparently biased V and J gene usage. Unrelated individuals reportedly shared highly overlapping thymic TCR repertoires.

Specimen: thymocytes. The receptor comes from a girl under two years old with a congenital heart defect.

The CDR3 loop reads CASSQEAGVQPQHF. The CDR3 DNA sequence: TGCGCCAGCAGCCAAGAAGCAGGGGTTCAGCCCCAGCATTTT. V gene TRBV4-1 combines with J gene TRBJ1-5; possible D gene TRBD1, 6 bases. V was pared by 0 bases and J by 6 bases, with 9 bases between. The germline V gene has CDR1 MGHRA and CDR2 YSYEKL. This CDR3 is built from 14 residues.